This T cell receptor beta chain was obtained from a study of T and B cells in COVID-19 patients. Across the study: COVID-19 patients gave peripheral blood either during active infection or after recovery. Comorbidities linked to unfavorable COVID-19 outcome were present in 18 of 20 active-infection patients. Study results and caveats: Patients with COVID-19 reportedly showed strongly skewed T cell receptor beta variable and joining gene usage.

Multiplex PCR with BIOMED2 TRB-A/B primer pools amplified TRB rearrangements. Using its own MiXCR run on the multiplex PCR reads, TCRdb lists one record per CDR3 protein. This sample has about 21,000 distinct CDR3 sequences; approximately 30% occur once, and the top ten carry approximately 2.2%. The CDR3 has 14 amino acids. Germline V gene lookup returns CDR1 MRHNA and CDR2 SNTAGT. The J segment lost 10 bases and the V segment lost 0 bases, leaving 2 bases of the junction unmatched. Blood genomic DNA input for TRB amplification was about 250-500 ng. Comment on this clonotype: What it recognizes is unknown.

The rearrangement uses TRBV6-4 and TRBJ1-6; 8 bases map to TRBD1. Sequencing input: blood. This TCR derives from a human donor who had recovered from COVID-19. The CDR3 bases are TGTGCCAGCAGTGACTCGGACAGGGCATCACCCCTCCACTTT. Its translation: CASSDSDRASPLHF.